The 14 T cell receptor beta chains below all came from one sample that was sequenced in a study of T cells in Graves' hyperthyroidism and ophthalmopathy. TCR beta CDR3 sequences were amplified from RNA transcripts. The HTBI primer set served for first-round RT-PCR of the TCR CDR3. TCRdb re-analysed the multiplex PCR reads in MiXCR, keeping a single row per CDR3 protein. Of 200,000 to 250,000 distinct CDR3 sequences in the sample, 15% to 20% were seen once. Sequenced input: blood. Source of these receptors: a man aged 50-60 years with Graves' hyperthyroidism.

This chain joins TRBV28 and TRBJ2-1, with TRBD2 identical over 9 bases. V gave up 3 bases and J gave up 7 bases; unmatched junction bases: 4. There are 14 residues in the CDR3. Germline V gene lookup returns CDR1 MDHEN and CDR2 SYDVKM. The CDR3 is CASSLLSGSNEQFF. CDR3 nucleotides: TGTGCCAGCAGTTTGCTTAGCGGGAGTAATGAGCAGTTCTTC.

This clonotype has at least ten counts. This chain connects TRBV5-8 to TRBJ2-2, with D perhaps matching TRBD2 (5 bases). V was shortened by 1 base and J by 8 bases, with 6 bases between the two germline ends. Germline V CDR1 and CDR2: SGHTS, YDEGEE. CDR3 length equals 12 residues. CDR3 DNA sequence: TGTGCCAGCAGCTTGACTAGAGGGGAGCTGTTTTTT. Its translation: CASSLTRGELFF. The whole variable domain, remainder taken from reference TRBV5-8 and TRBJ2-2, is EAGVTQSPTHLIKTRGQQATLRCSPISGHTSVYWYQQALGLGLQFLLWYDEGEERNRGNFPPRFSGRQFPNYSSELNVNALELEDSALYLCASSLTRGELFFGEGSRLTVL.

The V and J genes are TRBV7-2 and TRBJ2-3; TRBD1 matches 7 bases. The length of the CDR3 is 15 residues. After removal of 3 bases from V and 2 bases from J, the junction contained 5 bases not matched to a gene. The germline gives CDR1 SGHTA, CDR2 FQGNSA. The DNA of the CDR3 is TGTGCCAGCAGCTTCCGGACAGGCTACACAGATACGCAGTATTTT. Amino acid sequence: CASSFRTGYTDTQYF.

This clonotype was picked up many times. The V gene is TRBV5-1, the J gene TRBJ2-1; 8 bases fit TRBD2. Germline assignment: CDR1 SGHRS and CDR2 YFSETQ. The trim removed 2 bases at V and 3 bases at J, leaving 4 bases unmatched. The CDR3 length is 15 residues. For the CDR3, the DNA is TGCGCCAGCAGCTTTAGCGGGACCGTCTACAATGAGCAGTTCTTC. Translated: CASSFSGTVYNEQFF.

At least ten counts were recorded for this clonotype. V gene TRBV27 combines with J gene TRBJ2-1; D may match TRBD1 or TRBD2 (5 bases each). This CDR3 has 14 residues. Looked up from germline, CDR1 is MNHEY and CDR2 is SMNVEV (reference sequence). The V end lost 10 bases, the J end lost 2 bases, and 15 bases lay between the germline ends. The CDR3 protein is CATRWGSTYNEQFF. CDR3 nucleotides: TGTGCCACCCGTTGGGGGAGCACCTACAATGAGCAGTTCTTC.

This clonotype was seen a handful of times. The J gene is TRBJ2-7, the V gene TRBV18, with D perhaps matching TRBD1 (6 bases). Germline CDR1 KGHSH, CDR2 LQKENI. V gave up 3 bases and J gave up 6 bases, with 12 bases separating them. The CDR3 is 13 amino acids. The CDR3 here is CASSPSQGSEQYF. The CDR3 DNA is TGTGCCAGCTCACCGTCACAGGGTAGCGAGCAGTACTTC. The complete variable domain, with remaining parts taken from reference TRBV18 and TRBJ2-7, reads NAGVMQNPRHLVRRRGQEARLRCSPMKGHSHVYWYRQLPEEGLKFMVYLQKENIIDESGMPKERFSAEFPKEGPSILRIQQVVRGDSAAYFCASSPSQGSEQYFGPGTRLTVT.

V gene TRBV6-1 combines with J gene TRBJ2-7, with D perhaps matching TRBD2 (5 bases). Germline CDR1 and CDR2: MNHNS and SASEGT. The length of the CDR3 is 14 residues. V lost 7 bases and J lost 5, with 18 bases in between. The CDR3 coding sequence is TGTGCCAGCACCCGAGGGATCTCAGGAGACGAGCAGTACTTC. Protein: CASTRGISGDEQYF.

This clonotype was seen repeatedly, ten times or more. The V call is TRBV10-3, the J call TRBJ1-5; no clear D gene. This CDR3 spans 14 amino acids. V was shortened by 8 bases and J by 4 bases, with 15 bases between the two germline ends. Germline V gene data show CDR1 as ENHRY and CDR2 as SYGVKD. The CDR3 region is CAISRGGGNQPQHF. The CDR3 bases are TGTGCCATCTCTCGGGGAGGTGGAAATCAGCCCCAGCATTTT.

The V and J genes are TRBV13 and TRBJ2-2, with 12 bases identical to TRBD1. The germline gives CDR1 PRHDT, CDR2 FYEKMQ (reference sequence). The CDR3 extends over 16 amino acids. V lost 5 bases, J lost 4 bases, and 5 bases stayed unmatched. The CDR3 region has the DNA TGTGCCAGCAGCCTGGGACAGGGGGCTAGCACCGGGGAGCTGTTTTTT. Its translation: CASSLGQGASTGELFF.

The table lists this clonotype with many counts. This chain uses TRBV20-1 with TRBJ2-1, with 10 bases aligning to TRBD2. V was pared by 3 bases and J by 4 bases, with 6 bases of the junction left unmatched. The CDR3 is 15 amino acids. Germline V gives CDR1 DFQATT, CDR2 SNEGSKA (reference sequence). CDR3: CSAREREGLYNEQFF. The CDR3 nucleotides are TGCAGTGCTAGGGAGCGGGAGGGCCTTTACAATGAGCAGTTCTTC.

The table lists this clonotype with many counts. The genes are TRBV18 and TRBJ1-1; tentatively, D is TRBD1 (6 bases). This CDR3 has 11 amino acids. The V gene's germline CDR1 is KGHSH and CDR2 LQKENI. Deletions cut 5 bases from V and 8 bases from J, with 9 bases between. The CDR3 DNA is TGTGCCAGCTCAACTACAGGGGAAGCTTTCTTT. Protein sequence: CASSTTGEAFF.

Concerning this clonotype: Germline and junction disagree at one end, which may indicate a read error. The V call is TRBV7-3, the J call TRBJ2-7; 11 bases line up with TRBD1. Germline lookup yields CDR1 SGHTA and CDR2 FQGTGA. This CDR3 is 15 amino acids long. The CDR3 DNA reads as TGCGCCAGCAGCCAAGAAGGACAGGGGGCATATGAGCAGTACTTC. Protein product: CASSQEGQGAYEQYF.

Many counts were recorded for this clonotype. CDR3 residues: CASSLGPGSLVAGELFF. CDR3 bases: TGCGCCAGCAGCTTGGGACCTGGGTCGCTCGTAGCCGGGGAGCTGTTTTTT. The genes are TRBV5-1 and TRBJ2-2; D is undetermined. Germline loops: CDR1 SGHRS, CDR2 YFSETQ. The germline V and J ends were trimmed by 0 bases and 6 bases, with 18 bases remaining between them. The CDR3 totals 17 residues.

The chain joins TRBV5-4 to TRBJ2-1; the D call may be TRBD1 or TRBD2 (5 bases each). This CDR3 spans 12 amino acids. V lost 7 bases and J 8 bases, leaving 13 bases between the germline ends. Germline assignment: CDR1 SGHNT and CDR2 YYREEE (reference sequence). The CDR3 region has the DNA TGTGCCAGCCTCCCGATGGGGGATGAGCAGTTCTTC. This gives the protein CASLPMGDEQFF. Variable domain in full (rest from reference TRBV5-4 and TRBJ2-1): ETGVTQSPTHLIKTRGQQVTLRCSSQSGHNTVSWYQQALGQGPQFIFQYYREEENGRGNFPPRFSGLQFPNYSSELNVNALELDDSALYLCASLPMGDEQFFGPGTRLTVL.